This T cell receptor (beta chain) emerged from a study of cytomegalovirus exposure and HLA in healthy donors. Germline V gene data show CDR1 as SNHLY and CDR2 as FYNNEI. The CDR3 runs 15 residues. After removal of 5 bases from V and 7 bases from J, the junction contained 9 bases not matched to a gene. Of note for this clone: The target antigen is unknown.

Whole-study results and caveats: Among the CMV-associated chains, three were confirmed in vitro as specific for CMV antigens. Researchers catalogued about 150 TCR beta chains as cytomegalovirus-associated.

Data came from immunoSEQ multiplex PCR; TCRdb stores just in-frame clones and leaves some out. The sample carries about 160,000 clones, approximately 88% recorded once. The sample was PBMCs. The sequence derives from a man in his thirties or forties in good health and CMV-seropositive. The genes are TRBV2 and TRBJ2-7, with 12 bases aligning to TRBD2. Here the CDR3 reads CASSPSGGAVREQYF. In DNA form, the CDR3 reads TGTGCCAGCAGTCCTAGCGGGGGGGCAGTTCGGGAGCAGTACTTC.